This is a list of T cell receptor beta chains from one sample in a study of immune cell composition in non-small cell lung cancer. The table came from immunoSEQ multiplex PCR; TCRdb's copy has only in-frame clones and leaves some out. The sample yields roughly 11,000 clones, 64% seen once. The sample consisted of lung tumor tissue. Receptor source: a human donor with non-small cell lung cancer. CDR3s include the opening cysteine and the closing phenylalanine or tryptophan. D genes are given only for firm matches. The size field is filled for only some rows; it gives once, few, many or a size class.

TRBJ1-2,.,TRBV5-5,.,CASSLDSNYGYTF,TGTGCCAGCAGCTTGGACAGTAACTATGGCTACACCTTC
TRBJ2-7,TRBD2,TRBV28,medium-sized,CASSLGSGRKQYF,TGTGCCAGCAGTTTAGGTAGCGGGAGGAAGCAGTACTTC
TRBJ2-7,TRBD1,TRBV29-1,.,CSAGTGGSYEQYF,TGCAGCGCCGGGACAGGGGGCTCCTACGAGCAGTACTTC
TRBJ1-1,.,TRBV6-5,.,CASRYLPGGRGTEAFF,TGTGCCAGCAGATACCTCCCTGGGGGCAGGGGCACTGAAGCTTTCTTT
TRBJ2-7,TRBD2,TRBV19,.,CASSTSGVSYEQYF,TGTGCCAGTAGTACTAGCGGTGTTTCCTACGAGCAGTACTTC
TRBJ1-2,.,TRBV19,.,CASSNDRNYGYTF,TGTGCCAGTAGTAATGACAGGAACTATGGCTACACCTTC
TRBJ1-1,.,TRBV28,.,CASSLGARAAGLNTEAFF,TGTGCCAGCAGTTTGGGGGCCAGGGCCGCAGGTCTGAACACTGAAGCTTTCTTT
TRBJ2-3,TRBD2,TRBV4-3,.,CASSQDIGSGNRRDTQYF,TGCGCCAGCAGCCAAGATATCGGGAGCGGGAATAGGCGAGATACGCAGTATTTT
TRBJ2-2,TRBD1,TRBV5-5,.,CASHTGDTGELFF,TGTGCCAGCCATACAGGGGACACCGGGGAGCTGTTTTTT
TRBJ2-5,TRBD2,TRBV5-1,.,CASSLGTSGETQYF,TGCGCCAGCAGCTTGGGTACTAGCGGAGAGACCCAGTACTTC
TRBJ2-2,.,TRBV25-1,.,CASTKSGNTGELFF,TGTGCCAGCACGAAGAGCGGGAACACCGGGGAGCTGTTTTTT
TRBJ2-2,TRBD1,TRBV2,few,CASGARTGGDGELFF,TGTGCCAGCGGCGCCAGGACAGGGGGTGACGGGGAGCTGTTTTTT
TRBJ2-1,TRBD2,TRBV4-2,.,CASSQEGATSGSLSYNEQFF,TGTGCCAGCAGCCAAGAAGGAGCGACTAGCGGGAGTCTCTCCTACAATGAGCAGTTCTTC
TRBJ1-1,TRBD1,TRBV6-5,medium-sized,CASSWSWTGRNTEAFF,TGTGCCAGCAGTTGGTCCTGGACAGGGAGGAACACTGAAGCTTTCTTT
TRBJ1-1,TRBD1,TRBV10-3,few,CAIRRDREKNTEAFF,TGTGCCATCAGACGGGACAGGGAGAAGAACACTGAAGCTTTCTTT
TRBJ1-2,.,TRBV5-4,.,CASSLVGRAKDGYTF,TGTGCCAGCAGCTTGGTTGGCAGGGCAAAGGACGGCTACACCTTC
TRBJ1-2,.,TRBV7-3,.,CASSEATGSGYTF,TGTGCCAGCAGCGAAGCTACAGGGAGCGGCTACACCTTC
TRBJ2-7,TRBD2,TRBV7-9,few,CASSFGLAGGEQYF,TGTGCCAGCAGCTTCGGGCTAGCGGGAGGTGAGCAGTACTTC
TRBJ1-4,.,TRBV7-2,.,CASSLGSSTYEKLFF,TGTGCCAGCAGCTTGGGCAGCTCTACATATGAAAAACTGTTTTTT
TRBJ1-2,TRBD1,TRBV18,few,CASSPTGSYGYTF,TGTGCCAGCTCACCGACAGGGAGCTATGGCTACACCTTC
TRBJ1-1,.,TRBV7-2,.,CASSLQPPGVNTEAFF,TGTGCCAGCAGCTTACAGCCCCCAGGGGTGAACACTGAAGCTTTCTTT
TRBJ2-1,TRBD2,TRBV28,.,CASSSNSGGIYNEQFF,TGTGCCAGCAGTTCTAATAGCGGGGGGATTTACAATGAGCAGTTCTTC
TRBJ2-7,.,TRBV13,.,CASSLKAEGLWEQYF,TGTGCCAGCAGCCTAAAGGCGGAGGGGTTATGGGAGCAGTACTTC
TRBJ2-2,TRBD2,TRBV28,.,CASTPTSGSVPGELFF,TGTGCCAGCACCCCGACTAGCGGGAGTGTACCCGGGGAGCTGTTTTTT
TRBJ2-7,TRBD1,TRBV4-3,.,CASSLGQGAYEQYF,TGCGCCAGCAGCCTCGGACAGGGAGCCTACGAGCAGTACTTC
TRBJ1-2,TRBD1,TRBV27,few,CASHNRDRGYYGYTF,TGTGCCAGTCACAACCGGGACAGGGGGTATTATGGCTACACCTTC
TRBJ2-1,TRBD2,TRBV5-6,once,CASSWGGPSSYNEQFF,TGTGCCAGCAGCTGGGGAGGGCCCAGCTCCTACAATGAGCAGTTCTTC
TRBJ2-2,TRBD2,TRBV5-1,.,CASSLASGTTGELFF,TGCGCCAGCAGCTTAGCTAGCGGGACCACCGGGGAGCTGTTTTTT
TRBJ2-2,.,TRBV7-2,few,CASSFRDMTTGELFF,TGTGCCAGCAGCTTTCGGGACATGACCACCGGGGAGCTGTTTTTT
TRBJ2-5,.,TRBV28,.,CASRPTGRETQYF,TGTGCCAGCAGGCCCACAGGGAGAGAGACCCAGTACTTC
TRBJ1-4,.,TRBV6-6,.,CASSYELAVEKLFF,TGTGCCAGCAGTTACGAGCTGGCGGTTGAAAAACTGTTTTTT
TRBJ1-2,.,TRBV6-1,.,CASRLHNTDYGYTF,TGTGCCAGCAGACTACATAATACCGACTATGGCTACACCTTC
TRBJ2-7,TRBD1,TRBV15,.,CATSFPGGGYPYEQYF,TGTGCCACCAGCTTTCCAGGGGGCGGGTACCCCTACGAGCAGTACTTC
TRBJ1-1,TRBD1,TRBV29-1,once,CSAGQGQAFF,TGCAGCGCCGGACAGGGCCAAGCTTTCTTT
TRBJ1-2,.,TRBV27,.,CASRPAGADGYTF,TGTGCCAGCAGACCCGCAGGAGCGGATGGCTACACCTTC
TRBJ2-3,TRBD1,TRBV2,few,CASCRDRTRGDTQYF,TGTGCCAGCTGCAGGGACAGGACCAGGGGGGATACGCAGTATTTT
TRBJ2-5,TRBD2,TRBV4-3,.,CASSPVWGRAETQYF,TGCGCCAGCAGTCCCGTTTGGGGGAGGGCAGAGACCCAGTACTTC
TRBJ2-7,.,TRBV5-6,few,CASSLKGVGEQYF,TGTGCCAGCAGCTTGAAGGGGGTGGGGGAGCAGTACTTC
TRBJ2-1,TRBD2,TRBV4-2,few,CASSPGTSGSPRGNEQFF,TGTGCCAGCAGCCCTGGGACTAGCGGGAGCCCTAGAGGGAATGAGCAGTTCTTC
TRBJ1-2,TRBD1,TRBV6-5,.,CASSDPPGGGYTF,TGTGCCAGCAGTGACCCCCCAGGGGGTGGCTACACCTTC
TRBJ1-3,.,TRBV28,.,CASSLYREYGNTIYF,TGTGCCAGCAGTTTATACAGGGAATATGGAAACACCATATATTTT
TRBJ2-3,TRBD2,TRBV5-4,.,CASSSPGGGGRRTDTQYF,TGTGCCAGCAGCTCCCCCGGAGGAGGCGGGAGGAGAACAGATACGCAGTATTTT